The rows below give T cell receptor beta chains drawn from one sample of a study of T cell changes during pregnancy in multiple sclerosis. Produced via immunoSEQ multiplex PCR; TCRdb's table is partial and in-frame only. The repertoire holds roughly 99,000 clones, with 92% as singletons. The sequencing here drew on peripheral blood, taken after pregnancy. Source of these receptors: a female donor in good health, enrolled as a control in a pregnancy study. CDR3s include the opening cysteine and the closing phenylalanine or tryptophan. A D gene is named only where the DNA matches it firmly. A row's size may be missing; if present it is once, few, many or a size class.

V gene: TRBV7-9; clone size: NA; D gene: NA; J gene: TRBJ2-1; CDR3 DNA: TGTGCCAGCAGCTACTCGGGTAGCGGTGAGCAGTTCTTC; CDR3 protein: CASSYSGSGEQFF
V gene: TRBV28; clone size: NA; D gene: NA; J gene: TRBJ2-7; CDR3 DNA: TGTGCCAGCCGGACATCAAACTACGAGCAGTACTTC; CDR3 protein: CASRTSNYEQYF
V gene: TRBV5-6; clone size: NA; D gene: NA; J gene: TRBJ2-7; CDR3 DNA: TGTGCCAGCAGCTTATTGAACGGCTACGAGCAGTACTTC; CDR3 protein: CASSLLNGYEQYF
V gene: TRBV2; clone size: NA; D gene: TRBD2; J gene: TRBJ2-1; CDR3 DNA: TGTGCCAGCAGTGAAGGGACTAGCGGATACAATGAGCAGTTCTTC; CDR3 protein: CASSEGTSGYNEQFF
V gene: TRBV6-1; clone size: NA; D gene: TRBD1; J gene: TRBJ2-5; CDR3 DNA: TGTGCCAGCAGTGCACAGGGGGCGAAGGAGACCCAGTACTTC; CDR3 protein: CASSAQGAKETQYF
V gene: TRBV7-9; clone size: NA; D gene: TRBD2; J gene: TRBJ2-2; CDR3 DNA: TGTGCCAGCAGCCCTCGACTAGCGGTGACCACCGGGGAGCTGTTTTTT; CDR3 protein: CASSPRLAVTTGELFF
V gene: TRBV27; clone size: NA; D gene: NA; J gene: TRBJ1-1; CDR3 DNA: TGTGCCAGCAGACAAAACACTGAAGCTTTCTTT; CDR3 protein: CASRQNTEAFF
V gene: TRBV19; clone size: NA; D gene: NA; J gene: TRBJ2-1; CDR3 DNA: TGTGCCAGTAGTATGGGGGACATTGAGCAGTTCTTC; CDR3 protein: CASSMGDIEQFF
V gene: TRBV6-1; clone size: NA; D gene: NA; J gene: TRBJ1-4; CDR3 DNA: TGTGCCATCCCTGAAGGGGGGGAACCTAATGAAAAACTGTTTTTT; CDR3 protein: CAIPEGGEPNEKLFF
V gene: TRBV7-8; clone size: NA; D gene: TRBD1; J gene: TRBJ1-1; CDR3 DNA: TGTGCCAGCAGTTCGCCCGGACAGGGGGCTGAAGCTTTCTTT; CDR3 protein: CASSSPGQGAEAFF
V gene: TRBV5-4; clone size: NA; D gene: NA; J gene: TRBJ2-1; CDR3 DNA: TGTGCCAGCAGCCAGGACTCAAACCACTACAATGAGCAGTTCTTC; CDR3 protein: CASSQDSNHYNEQFF
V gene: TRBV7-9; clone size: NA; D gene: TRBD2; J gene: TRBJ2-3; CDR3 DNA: TGTGCCAGCAGCCCCACTAGCGCGAGCACAGATACGCAGTATTTT; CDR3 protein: CASSPTSASTDTQYF
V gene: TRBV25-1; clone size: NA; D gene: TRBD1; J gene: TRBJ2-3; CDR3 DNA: TGTGCCAGCAGTGGAACAGGGGTTATAACAGATACGCAGTATTTT; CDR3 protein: CASSGTGVITDTQYF
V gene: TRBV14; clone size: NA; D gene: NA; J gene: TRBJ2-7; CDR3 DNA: TGTGCCAGCAGCCCCCGGCGAGGGTACTACGAGCAGTACTTC; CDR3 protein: CASSPRRGYYEQYF
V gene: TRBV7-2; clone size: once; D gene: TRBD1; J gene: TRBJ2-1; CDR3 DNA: TGTGCCAGCAGCCGAGGACAGGGAGCCAAGCAGTTCTTC; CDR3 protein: CASSRGQGAKQFF
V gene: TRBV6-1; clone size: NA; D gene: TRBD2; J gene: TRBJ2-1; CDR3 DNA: TGTGCCAGCACCCTGACTAGCGGGAGGGAGCAGTTCTTC; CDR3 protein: CASTLTSGREQFF
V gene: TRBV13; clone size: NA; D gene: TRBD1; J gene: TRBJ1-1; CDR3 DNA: TGTGCCAGCAGCACAAACGACAGGGGGCGAGGCACTGAAGCTTTCTTT; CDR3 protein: CASSTNDRGRGTEAFF
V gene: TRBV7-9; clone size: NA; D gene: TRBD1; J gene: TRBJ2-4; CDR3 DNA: TGTGCCAGCAGCTTAGCTTGGGACAGACGGTACTTC; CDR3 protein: CASSLAWDRRYF
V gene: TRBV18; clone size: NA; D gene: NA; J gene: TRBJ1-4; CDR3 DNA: TGTGCCAGCTCACCTCTAGAGGATGAAAAACTGTTTTTT; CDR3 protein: CASSPLEDEKLFF
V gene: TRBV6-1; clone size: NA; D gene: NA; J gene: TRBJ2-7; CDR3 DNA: TGTGCCAGCAGTGAAGGGTCGGGTCCCGAGCAGTACTTC; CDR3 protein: CASSEGSGPEQYF
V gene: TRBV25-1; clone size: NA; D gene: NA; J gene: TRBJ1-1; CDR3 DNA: TGTGCCAGCAGCCAGACACATAACACTGAAGCTTTCTTT; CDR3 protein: CASSQTHNTEAFF
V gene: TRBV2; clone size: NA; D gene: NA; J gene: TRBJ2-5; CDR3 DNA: TGTGCCAGCACTAGGAAAGAGACCCAGTACTTC; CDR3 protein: CASTRKETQYF
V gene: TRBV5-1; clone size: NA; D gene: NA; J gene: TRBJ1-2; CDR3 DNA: TGCGCCAGCAGGACCTTTCAGGGGTCTAGCGGCTACACCTTC; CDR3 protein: CASRTFQGSSGYTF
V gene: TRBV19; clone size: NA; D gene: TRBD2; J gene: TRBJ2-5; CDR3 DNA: TGTGCCAGGGGACTAGATAAAGAGACCCAGTACTTC; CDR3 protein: CARGLDKETQYF
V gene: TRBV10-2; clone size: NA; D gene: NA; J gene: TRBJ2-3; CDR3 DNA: TGCGCCACCTCGACGGGAGATACGCAGTATTTT; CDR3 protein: CATSTGDTQYF
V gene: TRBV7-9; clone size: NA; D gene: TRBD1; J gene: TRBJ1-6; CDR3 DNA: TGTGCCAGCAGCAATACAGGGGGATCCTATAATTCACCCCTCCACTTT; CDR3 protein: CASSNTGGSYNSPLHF
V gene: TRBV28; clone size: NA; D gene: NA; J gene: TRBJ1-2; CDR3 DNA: TGTGCCAGCTGCCCGACTCGTATGGGCTACACCTTC; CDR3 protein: CASCPTRMGYTF
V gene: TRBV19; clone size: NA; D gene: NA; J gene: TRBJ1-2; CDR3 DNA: TGTGCCAGTAGCCGACAAGGTGGTGGCTACACCTTC; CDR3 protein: CASSRQGGGYTF
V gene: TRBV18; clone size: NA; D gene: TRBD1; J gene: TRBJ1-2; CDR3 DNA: TGTGCCAGCTCACCCGTGGACAGGGGCGGGTATGGCTACACCTTC; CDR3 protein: CASSPVDRGGYGYTF
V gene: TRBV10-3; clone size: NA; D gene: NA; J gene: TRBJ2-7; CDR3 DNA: TGTGCCATCAGGGGCAGTTTAAGCTCCTACGAGCAGTACTTC; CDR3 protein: CAIRGSLSSYEQYF
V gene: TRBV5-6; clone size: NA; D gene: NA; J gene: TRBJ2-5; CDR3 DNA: TGTGCCAGCAGCTTGACGACAGGTCTGGAGACCCAGTACTTC; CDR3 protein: CASSLTTGLETQYF
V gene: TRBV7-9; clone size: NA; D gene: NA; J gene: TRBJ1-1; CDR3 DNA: TGTGCCAGCAGCTCCGGACAGAACACTGAAGCTTTCTTT; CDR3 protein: CASSSGQNTEAFF
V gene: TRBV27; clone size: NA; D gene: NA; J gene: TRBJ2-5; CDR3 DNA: TGTGCCAGCAGTTTCCGGGAGACCCAGTACTTC; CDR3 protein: CASSFRETQYF
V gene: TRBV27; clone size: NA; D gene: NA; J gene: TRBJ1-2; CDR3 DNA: TGTGCCAGCAGTCCTGCGGGGTTTCGGGGCTACACCTTC; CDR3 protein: CASSPAGFRGYTF
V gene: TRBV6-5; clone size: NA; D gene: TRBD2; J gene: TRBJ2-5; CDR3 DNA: TGTGCCAGCAGTTCACCGGGACTAGCAAAGGAGACCCAGTACTTC; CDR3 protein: CASSSPGLAKETQYF
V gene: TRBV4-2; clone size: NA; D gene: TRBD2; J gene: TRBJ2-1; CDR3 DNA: TGTGCCAGCAGCCAGTCTACTAGCGGGGGGACTTACAATGAGCAGTTCTTC; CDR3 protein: CASSQSTSGGTYNEQFF
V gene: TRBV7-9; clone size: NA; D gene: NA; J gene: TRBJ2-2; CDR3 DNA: TGTGCCAGCAGCTTACCTACCGGGGAGCTGTTTTTT; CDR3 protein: CASSLPTGELFF
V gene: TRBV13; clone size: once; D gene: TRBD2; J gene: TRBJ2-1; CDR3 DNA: TGTGCCAGCAGCGAGCAGACTAGCCAAAACAATGAGCAGTTCTTC; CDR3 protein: CASSEQTSQNNEQFF
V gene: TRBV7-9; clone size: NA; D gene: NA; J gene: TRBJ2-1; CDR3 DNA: TGTGCCAGCAGCCGGGATGCCTACAATGAGCAGTTCTTC; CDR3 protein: CASSRDAYNEQFF
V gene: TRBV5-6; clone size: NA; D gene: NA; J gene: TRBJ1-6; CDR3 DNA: TGTCACAAGCGTGTTTGGCGAGGCTCCTATAATTCACCCCTCCACTTT; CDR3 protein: CHKRVWRGSYNSPLHF
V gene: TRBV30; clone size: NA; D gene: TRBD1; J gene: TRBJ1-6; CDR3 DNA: TGTGCCTGGAGAGACAGGGCTCCCAATAATTCACCCCTCCACTTT; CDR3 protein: CAWRDRAPNNSPLHF
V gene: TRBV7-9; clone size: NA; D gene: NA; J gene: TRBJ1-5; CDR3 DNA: TGTGCCAGCAGCGCACAGGGCGGGGGACAGCCCCAGCATTTT; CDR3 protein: CASSAQGGGQPQHF
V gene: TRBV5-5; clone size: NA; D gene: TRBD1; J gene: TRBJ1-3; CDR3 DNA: TGTGCCAGCAGCACGACAGGGGCGGGGAACACCATATATTTT; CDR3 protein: CASSTTGAGNTIYF
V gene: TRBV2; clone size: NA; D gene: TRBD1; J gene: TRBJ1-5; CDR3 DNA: TGTGCCAGCAGCAGAAAGGCAGGGGGTAACTATCAGCCCCAGCATTTT; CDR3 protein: CASSRKAGGNYQPQHF
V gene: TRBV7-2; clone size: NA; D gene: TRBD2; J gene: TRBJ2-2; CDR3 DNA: TGTGCCAGCCATACCGGGACTACCTACACCGGGGAGCTGTTTTTT; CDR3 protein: CASHTGTTYTGELFF
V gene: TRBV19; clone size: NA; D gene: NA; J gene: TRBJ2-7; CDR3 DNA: TGTGCCAGTAGTCTGGGCGGGGAGTCCCCCTACGAGCAGTACTTC; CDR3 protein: CASSLGGESPYEQYF
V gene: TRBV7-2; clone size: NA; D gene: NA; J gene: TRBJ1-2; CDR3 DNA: TGTGCCAGCAGCTTAGTGGGCAGGGCGGGAGGCTACACCTTC; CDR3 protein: CASSLVGRAGGYTF
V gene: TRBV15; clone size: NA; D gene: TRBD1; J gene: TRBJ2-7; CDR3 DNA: TGTGCCACAAGAAACCCGGGACAGGGGGCCGAGCAGTACTTC; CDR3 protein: CATRNPGQGAEQYF
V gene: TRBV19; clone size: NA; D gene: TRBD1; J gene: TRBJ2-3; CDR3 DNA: TGTGCCAGTAGTTTCGGGACAGGGTACAGAGATACGCAGTATTTT; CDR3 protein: CASSFGTGYRDTQYF
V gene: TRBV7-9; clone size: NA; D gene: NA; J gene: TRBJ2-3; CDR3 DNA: TGTGCCAGCAGCTTAGCCCACAGGACAGATACGCAGTATTTT; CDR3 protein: CASSLAHRTDTQYF
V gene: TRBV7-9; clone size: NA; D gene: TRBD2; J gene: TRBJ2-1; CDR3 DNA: TGTGCCAGCAGCTCTCCCGGGGGGGGTTATGAGCAGTTCTTC; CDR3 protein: CASSSPGGGYEQFF
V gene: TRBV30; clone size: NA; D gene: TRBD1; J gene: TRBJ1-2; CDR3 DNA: TGTGCCTGGAGTACAGGGGCTGACTATGGCTACACCTTC; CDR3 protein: CAWSTGADYGYTF
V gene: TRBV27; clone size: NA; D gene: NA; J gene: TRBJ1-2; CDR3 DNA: TGTGCCAGCAGTCCCACAGGGTGGGGACGGGATGGGGGCTATGGCTACACCTTC; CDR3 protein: CASSPTGWGRDGGYGYTF
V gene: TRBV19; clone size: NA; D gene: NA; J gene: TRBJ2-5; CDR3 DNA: TGTGCCAGTAGTATTGGGGGGGAGACCCAGTACTTC; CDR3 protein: CASSIGGETQYF
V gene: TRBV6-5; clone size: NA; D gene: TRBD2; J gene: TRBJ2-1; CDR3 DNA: TGTGCCAGCAGTTACGGCTCGGGGGGAGGTAATGAGCAGTTCTTC; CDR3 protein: CASSYGSGGGNEQFF
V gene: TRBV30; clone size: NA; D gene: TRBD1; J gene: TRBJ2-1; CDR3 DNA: TGTGCCTCGGGACAGGATTACAATGAGCAGTTCTTC; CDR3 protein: CASGQDYNEQFF